A single sample is the source of the 14 T cell receptor beta chains below, sequenced in a study of technical replicates of blood from a handful of donors (dated by TCRdb to between 2016 and 2019). The library was produced with the immunoSEQ multiplex PCR assay. The clones in this table, taken by TCRdb from immuneACCESS, are in-frame only. Not every clone is retained; where verified, under half of the shortfall comes from an unresolved V gene, and the cause of the rest is unknown. The sample records about 70,000 clones, 85% to 95% of which are singletons. About 0.25% of the sample belongs to the ten largest clones. Material for sequencing was T cells isolated from PBMCs. The receptors shown here come from a human donor in good health.

The rearrangement joins TRBV19 to TRBJ1-2; D not resolved. The length of the CDR3 is 14 residues. The germline CDR1 and CDR2 sequences are LNHDA and SQIVND (reference sequence). The CDR3 here is CATLGKGAHYGYTF. The CDR3 DNA is TGTGCTACCCTAGGGAAGGGAGCCCACTATGGCTACACCTTC.

This clone was seen once. The rearrangement joins TRBV28 to TRBJ2-7; D uncertain. Germline-derived CDR1 and CDR2 are MDHEN and SYDVKM. V dropped 5 bases and J dropped 4 bases, with 3 bases sitting between them. The CDR3 has 10 amino acids. CDR3 nucleotides: TGTGCCAGCAGTCGGTACGAGCAGTACTTC. Translating gives CASSRYEQYF. Using reference TRBV28 and TRBJ2-7 for the parts outside the CDR3, the full variable domain is DVKVTQSSRYLVKRTGEKVFLECVQDMDHENMFWYRQDPGLGLRLIYFSYDVKMKEKGDIPEGYSVSREKKERFSLILESASTNQTSMYLCASSRYEQYFGPGTRLTVT.

The chain joins TRBV29-1 to TRBJ2-7; 8 bases are shared with TRBD2. CDR1 and CDR2 from the germline V gene are SQVTM and ANQGSEA. J gave up 2 bases and V 7 bases, and 7 bases lay outside the gene matches. The CDR3 covers 13 residues. The CDR3 DNA follows: TGCAGCGCCCGCGTGGGACTAGCCTACGAGCAGTACTTC. Translation gives CSARVGLAYEQYF.

The rearrangement links TRBV5-1 to TRBJ2-3; tentatively, D is TRBD1 (6 bases). Germline CDR1 is SGHRS and CDR2 is YFSETQ. The V gene lost 4 bases and the J gene lost 2 bases, with 20 bases spanning the gap. The CDR3 covers 17 residues. The CDR3 coding sequence is TGCGCCAGCAGCCCTAGCCTCCTGACAGGACCCACAGATACGCAGTATTTT. Protein product: CASSPSLLTGPTDTQYF.

V usage is TRBV6-1 and J usage is TRBJ1-5; 7 bases fit TRBD1. V was pared by 7 bases and J by 6 bases, with 9 bases of the junction left unmatched. Germline CDR1 MNHNS, CDR2 SASEGT. This CDR3 contains 14 residues. CDR3 bases: TGTGCCAGCAACCGGCAGGGGGGCGGTCAGCCCCAGCATTTT. Amino acids: CASNRQGGGQPQHF.

Only one count was recorded for this clone. The chain links TRBV7-9 to TRBJ2-7, with D possibly being TRBD1 (5 bases). The CDR3 length is 12 residues. Germline CDR1 SEHNR, CDR2 FQNEAQ (reference sequence). Trimming pared 7 bases from V and 3 bases from J, leaving 10 bases between. CDR3 sequence (DNA): TGTGCCAGCACTTCCCAGGGCTACGAGCAGTACTTC. Its translation is CASTSQGYEQYF.

The rearrangement links TRBV28 to TRBJ1-1; 7 bases match TRBD1. CDR3 size: 16 residues. V gave up 6 bases and J gave up 3 bases; unmatched junction bases: 13. Germline CDR1 reads MDHEN; CDR2 reads SYDVKM. In nucleotides, the CDR3 is TGTGCCAGCAGCCATTATTCTACAGGGGCGGACACTGAAGCTTTCTTT. This codes for CASSHYSTGADTEAFF. The full variable domain, rest sourced from reference TRBV28 and TRBJ1-1, is DVKVTQSSRYLVKRTGEKVFLECVQDMDHENMFWYRQDPGLGLRLIYFSYDVKMKEKGDIPEGYSVSREKKERFSLILESASTNQTSMYLCASSHYSTGADTEAFFGQGTRLTVV.

The chain recombines TRBV9 with TRBJ1-2; the match to TRBD1 covers 7 bases. With V trimmed by 0 bases and J by 8 bases, 16 bases remained unmatched. This CDR3 region has 17 residues. CDR1 is SGDLS, CDR2 YYNGEE, per germline. For the CDR3, the DNA is TGTGCCAGCAGCGTAGGAGGGGCAGTGGACAGGTATTCCGGCTACACCTTC. Translated, it gives CASSVGGAVDRYSGYTF.

This rearrangement joins TRBV7-3 to TRBJ2-1; 8 bases align to TRBD2. The CDR3 loop spans 14 amino acids. The V gene end was trimmed by 5 bases and the J gene end by 4 bases; junction bases not matched to a gene: 4. Germline CDR1 is SGHTA and CDR2 is FQGTGA. The CDR3, as DNA: TGTGCCAGCAGCCCGGGGGGGGGTTACAATGAGCAGTTCTTC. It encodes CASSPGGGYNEQFF.

This clone occurred a few times. This chain connects TRBV6-5 to TRBJ1-1; D is perhaps TRBD1 (6 bases). V lost 3 bases and J lost 0, with 8 bases in between. The CDR3 loop spans 14 amino acids. Germline CDR1 and CDR2: MNHEY and SVGAGI. CDR3 region: CASSYQGMNTEAFF. DNA of the CDR3: TGTGCCAGCAGTTATCAGGGGATGAACACTGAAGCTTTCTTT.

On this clone itself: Other nucleotide sequences in the sample specify the same CDR3. The CDR3 DNA reads as TGTGCCAGCAGCTTAGAGCCGGGGAGCTCCTACGAGCAGTACTTC. Protein product: CASSLEPGSSYEQYF. The chain recombines TRBV11-2 with TRBJ2-7, with a weak D call TRBD2 (5 bases). Germline CDR1 is SGHAT and CDR2 is FQNNGV. The CDR3 loop spans 15 amino acids. V gave up 0 bases and J gave up 0 bases, with 9 bases separating them.

This clone was recorded once. The chain joins TRBV28 to TRBJ2-4, with a weak D call TRBD2 (5 bases). The CDR3 is made up of 14 amino acids. Trimming took 11 bases from V and 8 from J, leaving 22 bases between them. In germline, CDR1 is MDHEN, CDR2 SYDVKM. The CDR3, as DNA: TGTGCCGCCGCCGGGGAATTTTTGATAGACATTCAGTACTTC. Its translation is CAAAGEFLIDIQYF. The complete variable domain, with remaining parts taken from reference TRBV28 and TRBJ2-4, reads DVKVTQSSRYLVKRTGEKVFLECVQDMDHENMFWYRQDPGLGLRLIYFSYDVKMKEKGDIPEGYSVSREKKERFSLILESASTNQTSMYLCAAAGEFLIDIQYFGAGTRLSVL.

The chain joins TRBV13 to TRBJ1-1, with D maybe TRBD1 (6 bases). V dropped 4 bases and J dropped 5 bases, with 11 bases sitting between them. The CDR3 runs 13 residues. Germline assignment: CDR1 PRHDT and CDR2 FYEKMQ (reference sequence). The CDR3 DNA sequence: TGTGCCAGCAGCTGGGACATAGGGACTGAAGCTTTCTTT. This codes for CASSWDIGTEAFF.

The rearrangement uses TRBV11-2 and TRBJ2-7; D is uncertain. Between the trimmed V and J ends, which lost 4 bases and 0 bases, there was a span of 7 bases. Germline CDR1 reads SGHAT; CDR2 reads FQNNGV. The CDR3 has 13 amino acids. The CDR3 DNA reads TGTGCCAGCAGCTCGTACAACTCCTACGAGCAGTACTTC. Protein: CASSSYNSYEQYF.